These T cell receptor beta chains were read from a single sample in a study of cytotoxic CD8 clonotypes in ibrutinib-treated CLL. Using immunoSEQ multiplex PCR, the repertoire was profiled, and TCRdb retains in-frame clones only, with some absent. The sample has 20,000 to 25,000 clones; 70% to 85% are singletons. The source was PBMCs, collected before ibrutinib treatment. The receptor source for this set is a human donor with chronic lymphocytic leukemia. CDR3s include the opening cysteine and the closing phenylalanine or tryptophan. A D gene is named only where the DNA matches it firmly. Rows may omit the clone size; those that give it use once, few, many or a size class.

v_call	d_call	clone_size	j_call	cdr3_nt	cdr3_aa
TRBV6-1	NA	few	TRBJ2-7	TGTGCCAGCAGTGAACAGTTCTACGAGCAGTACTTC	CASSEQFYEQYF
TRBV19	TRBD2	NA	TRBJ2-5	TGTGCCAGTAGTATAGAGAGCGGGAGGGCCTTTGAGACCCAGTACTTC	CASSIESGRAFETQYF
TRBV28	TRBD2	NA	TRBJ2-2	TGTGCCAGCAGTTTAATAACTAGCGTTAACACCGGGGAGCTGTTTTTT	CASSLITSVNTGELFF
TRBV5-1	TRBD1	NA	TRBJ2-7	TGCGCCAGCAGCTCGAGGGGGCCGGGACAGGGGTACGAGCAGTACTTC	CASSSRGPGQGYEQYF
TRBV28	NA	NA	TRBJ2-7	TGTGCCAGCAGTTCGGGCTACGAGCAGTACTTC	CASSSGYEQYF
TRBV7-9	TRBD2	NA	TRBJ2-7	TGTGCCAGCAGCTCAAGTAGCGGGATCGCCTTCTACGAGCAGTACTTC	CASSSSSGIAFYEQYF
TRBV30	NA	NA	TRBJ1-5	TGTGCCTGGGCCCCGGGCCCAAATCAGCCCCAGCATTTT	CAWAPGPNQPQHF
TRBV9	NA	NA	TRBJ1-2	TGTGCCAGCAGCGGTTTCCGCGACGATGGCTACACCTTC	CASSGFRDDGYTF
TRBV6-1	TRBD1	few	TRBJ2-7	TGTGCCAGCAGCGACCCAGGGGGTCATGGCTACGAGCAGTACTTC	CASSDPGGHGYEQYF
TRBV5-1	NA	NA	TRBJ2-3	TGCGCCAGCAGCTTGGTTAGCAGGGGAGGAGGCACAGATACGCAGTATTTT	CASSLVSRGGGTDTQYF
TRBV11-3	TRBD2	NA	TRBJ2-1	TGTGCCAGCAGCCCCTCCCCAGCGGGAGCCCACAATGAGCAGTTCTTC	CASSPSPAGAHNEQFF
TRBV5-1	NA	few	TRBJ2-3	TGCGCCAGCAGCTTCGGGGGCAGCACAGATACGCAGTATTTT	CASSFGGSTDTQYF
TRBV6-5	NA	few	TRBJ2-3	TGTGCCAGCAGTTCCCCGACTAGGGGGGCGACAGATACGCAGTATTTT	CASSSPTRGATDTQYF
TRBV19	NA	NA	TRBJ2-1	TGTGCCAGTAGTGGGGGATCGGGACAGTTCTTC	CASSGGSGQFF
TRBV5-1	NA	few	TRBJ2-2	TGCGCCAGCAGCTTGGCCGGGACAAACACCGGGGAGCTGTTTTTT	CASSLAGTNTGELFF
TRBV5-5	NA	NA	TRBJ1-3	TGTGCCAGCAGCTTGCAATCTGGAAACACCATATATTTT	CASSLQSGNTIYF
TRBV5-2	NA	NA	TRBJ2-3	TGTGCCAGCAGCTTAAATAGTGGCACAGATACGCAGTATTTT	CASSLNSGTDTQYF
TRBV6-5	NA	NA	TRBJ2-1	TGTGCCAGCAGTTCCTGGGCCGTGAAGGTAAACAATGAGCAGTTCTTC	CASSSWAVKVNNEQFF
TRBV7-3	NA	NA	TRBJ2-1	TGTGCCAGCAGCTTAGGACCGAGCTCCTACAATGAGCAGTTCTTC	CASSLGPSSYNEQFF
TRBV6-1	NA	NA	TRBJ2-7	TGTGCCAGCAAGGGGGGATGGCCCTACGAGCAGTACTTC	CASKGGWPYEQYF
TRBV7-6	NA	NA	TRBJ2-7	TGTGCCAGCAGCGACCCACCTGGTGGAACCTACGAGCAGTACTTC	CASSDPPGGTYEQYF
TRBV11-1	NA	NA	TRBJ2-3	TGTGCCAGCAGATCATCCACCCTTGCGTCAGATACGCAGTATTTT	CASRSSTLASDTQYF
TRBV11-3	TRBD2	NA	TRBJ2-1	TGTGCCAGCAGCGTTAGCGGGAGTCTTAGGTCCTACAATGAGCAGTTCTTC	CASSVSGSLRSYNEQFF
TRBV5-1	TRBD1	NA	TRBJ2-1	TGCGCCAGCAGCGGGACAGGTGCGAATGAGCAGTTCTTC	CASSGTGANEQFF
TRBV2	TRBD2	NA	TRBJ2-5	TGTGCCAGCCTCGGAGCGGGAGGGACCCAGTACTTC	CASLGAGGTQYF
TRBV5-1	TRBD2	few	TRBJ2-1	TGCGCCAGCAGCTGTGGCGGGAGCTCCTACAATGAGCAGTTCTTC	CASSCGGSSYNEQFF
TRBV4-1	NA	NA	TRBJ2-3	TGCGCCAGCAGCCCGCGAGGGGGAACAGATACGCAGTATTTT	CASSPRGGTDTQYF
TRBV7-6	TRBD2	NA	TRBJ2-1	TGTGCCAGCAGCCGTCGACTAGCGGGAGGGCAATGGAATGAGCAGTTCTTC	CASSRRLAGGQWNEQFF
TRBV9	NA	NA	TRBJ1-1	TGTGCCAGCAGCGCTGGGGGCAGGGCTGACACTGAAGCTTTCTTT	CASSAGGRADTEAFF
TRBV9	TRBD1	NA	TRBJ2-7	TGTGCCAGCAGCGTAGAAGGGACAGGGTCCTACGAGCAGTACTTC	CASSVEGTGSYEQYF
TRBV7-2	NA	NA	TRBJ2-3	TGTGCCAGCAGACTAACCGGGACTGCCACAGATACGCAGTATTTT	CASRLTGTATDTQYF
TRBV7-2	TRBD1	NA	TRBJ1-5	TGTGCCAGCAGCTTTGGGACAGGGGTTTTTCAGCCCCAGCATTTT	CASSFGTGVFQPQHF
TRBV5-4	TRBD2	NA	TRBJ2-1	TGTGCCAGCAGCCCGACCGGGACTAGCGGGAGGAATGAGCAGTTCTTC	CASSPTGTSGRNEQFF
TRBV11-3	NA	NA	TRBJ2-7	TGTGCCAGCAGCCGCGGGCTTTCAGCCTACGAGCAGTACTTC	CASSRGLSAYEQYF
TRBV2	TRBD1	once	TRBJ2-2	TGTGCCAGCAGCCGACAGGGGGCATCCAACACCGGGGAGCTGTTTTTT	CASSRQGASNTGELFF
TRBV7-2	NA	few	TRBJ1-2	TGTGCCAGCAGCGCTTCAATCTATGGCTACACCTTC	CASSASIYGYTF
TRBV18	NA	few	TRBJ2-1	TGTGCCAGCTCACCAGAGGGATGGTCACAAAATGAGCAGTTCTTC	CASSPEGWSQNEQFF
TRBV7-2	TRBD2	NA	TRBJ2-5	TGTGCCAGCAGCTTTTCATCGGCAGCGGGAGGGGGAGAGACCCAGTACTTC	CASSFSSAAGGGETQYF
TRBV5-4	NA	NA	TRBJ2-1	TGTGCCAGCAGCTTGGTAGCGGAATACAATGAGCAGTTCTTC	CASSLVAEYNEQFF
TRBV10-3	NA	NA	TRBJ2-3	TGTGCCATCAGCATAGGTTTGAGGGAGGATACGCAGTATTTT	CAISIGLREDTQYF
TRBV6-6	TRBD1	NA	TRBJ2-1	TGTGCCAGCAGTTCGGACAGGCCACCTGGCTACAATGAGCAGTTCTTC	CASSSDRPPGYNEQFF
TRBV28	NA	NA	TRBJ1-5	TGTGCCAGCAGTTTATTGTCCGGAGGGGATAATCAGCCCCAGCATTTT	CASSLLSGGDNQPQHF
TRBV19	TRBD1	NA	TRBJ2-7	TGTGCCAGTAAACCGGGACAGAGCTCCTACGAGCAGTACTTC	CASKPGQSSYEQYF
TRBV18	TRBD1	NA	TRBJ2-5	TGTGCCAGCTCACCTTTTACGGGACAGAAAGAGACCCAGTACTTC	CASSPFTGQKETQYF
TRBV25-1	TRBD2	NA	TRBJ2-5	TGTGCCAGCAGCCGCGGACTAGCGGAGTTCCAAGAGACCCAGTACTTC	CASSRGLAEFQETQYF
TRBV9	NA	NA	TRBJ2-5	TGTGCCAGCAGCGTAGGTCCCCGGGGGCTCCAAGAGACCCAGTACTTC	CASSVGPRGLQETQYF
TRBV6-5	NA	NA	TRBJ2-7	TGTGCCAGCAGCCCCGCGGGATTTGGGTCGGAGCAGTACTTC	CASSPAGFGSEQYF
TRBV29-1	NA	NA	TRBJ2-3	TGCAGCGTTGAAGATAGGGCAGATACGCAGTATTTT	CSVEDRADTQYF